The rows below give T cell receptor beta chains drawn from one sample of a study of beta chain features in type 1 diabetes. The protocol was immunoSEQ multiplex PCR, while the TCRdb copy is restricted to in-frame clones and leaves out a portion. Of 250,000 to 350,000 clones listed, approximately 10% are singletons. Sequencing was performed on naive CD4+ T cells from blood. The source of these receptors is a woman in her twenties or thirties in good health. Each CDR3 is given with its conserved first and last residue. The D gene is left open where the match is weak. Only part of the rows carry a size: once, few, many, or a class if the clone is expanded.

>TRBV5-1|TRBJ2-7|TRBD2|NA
CASSLAGLAGGPYEQYF
TGCGCCAGCAGCTTGGCCGGCTTAGCGGGAGGGCCGTACGAGCAGTACTTC
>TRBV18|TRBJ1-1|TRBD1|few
CASSPRTGYSVEAFF
TGTGCCAGCTCACCACGGACAGGGTATTCTGTCGAAGCTTTCTTT
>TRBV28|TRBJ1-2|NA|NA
CASRGGGRHLEGYTF
TGTGCCAGCAGGGGGGGAGGCAGGCACCTCGAGGGCTACACCTTC
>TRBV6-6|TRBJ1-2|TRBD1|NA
CASSEDRATYGYTF
TGTGCCAGCAGTGAGGACAGGGCTACGTATGGCTACACCTTC
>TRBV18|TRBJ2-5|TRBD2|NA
CASSPRLAEQETQYF
TGTGCCAGCTCACCACGGCTAGCGGAACAAGAGACCCAGTACTTC
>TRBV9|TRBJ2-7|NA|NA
CASSASPMAASSYEQYF
TGTGCCAGCAGCGCGTCCCCTATGGCAGCGAGCTCCTACGAGCAGTACTTC
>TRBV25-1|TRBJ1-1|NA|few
CASTTRTGEAFF
TGTGCCAGCACTACTAGGACTGGTGAAGCTTTCTTT
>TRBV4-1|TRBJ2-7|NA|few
CASSQSQGLSSYEQYF
TGCGCCAGCAGCCAATCTCAAGGACTTAGCTCCTACGAGCAGTACTTC
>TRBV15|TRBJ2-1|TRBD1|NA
CATSRGGTGKNEQFF
TGTGCCACCAGCAGAGGGGGGACAGGGAAGAATGAGCAGTTCTTC
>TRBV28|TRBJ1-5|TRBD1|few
CASRTQWTGGRQPQHF
TGTGCCAGCCGTACGCAGTGGACAGGGGGCAGGCAGCCCCAGCATTTT
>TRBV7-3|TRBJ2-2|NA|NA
CASSPREVAGELFF
TGTGCCAGCAGCCCCCGAGAGGTCGCCGGGGAGCTGTTTTTT
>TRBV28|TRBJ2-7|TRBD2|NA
CASSTGLASSYEQYF
TGTGCCAGCAGTACTGGACTAGCGAGCTCCTACGAGCAGTACTTC
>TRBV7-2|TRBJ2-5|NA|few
CASSSEETQYF
TGTGCCAGCAGTTCGGAAGAGACCCAGTACTTC
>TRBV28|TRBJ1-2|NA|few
CASSVDTYGYTF
TGTGCCAGCAGTGTGGACACCTATGGCTACACCTTC
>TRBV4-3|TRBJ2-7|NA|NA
CASSQRVSGTYEQYF
TGCGCCAGCAGCCAGCGAGTTAGCGGAACCTACGAGCAGTACTTC
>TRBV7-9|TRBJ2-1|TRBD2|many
CASSTKYEAGVRDEQFF
TGTGCCAGCAGCACCAAGTACGAAGCGGGAGTCAGGGATGAGCAGTTCTTC
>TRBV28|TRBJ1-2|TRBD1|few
CATRTGVDYGYTF
TGTGCAACGCGGACAGGGGTTGACTATGGCTACACCTTC
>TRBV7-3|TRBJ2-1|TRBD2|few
CASSLSLAESNEQFF
TGTGCCAGCAGCTTAAGTCTAGCGGAGAGTAATGAGCAGTTCTTC
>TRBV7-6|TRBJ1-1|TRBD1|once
CASSLASGQDFYTEAFF
TGTGCCAGCAGCTTAGCGTCGGGACAGGACTTTTACACTGAAGCTTTCTTT
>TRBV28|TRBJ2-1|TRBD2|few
CATGTSGATNVYNEQFF
TGTGCCACGGGGACTAGCGGGGCCACTAATGTGTACAATGAGCAGTTCTTC
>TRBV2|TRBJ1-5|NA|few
CASKDTGQQPQHF
TGTGCCAGCAAGGATACAGGGCAACAGCCCCAGCATTTT
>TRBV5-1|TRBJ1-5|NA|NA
CASSLDGDNQPQHF
TGCGCCAGCAGCTTGGACGGGGACAATCAGCCCCAGCATTTT
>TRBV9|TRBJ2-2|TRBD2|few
CASSITSGGANTGELFF
TGTGCCAGCAGCATCACTTCGGGAGGGGCGAACACCGGGGAGCTGTTTTTT
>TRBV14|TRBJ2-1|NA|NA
CASNGGPYNEQFF
TGTGCCAGCAATGGAGGGCCCTACAATGAGCAGTTCTTC
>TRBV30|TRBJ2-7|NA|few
CAWSLYSYEQYF
TGTGCCTGGAGTCTATATTCCTACGAGCAGTACTTC
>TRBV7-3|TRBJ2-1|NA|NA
CASSLSGANPYNEQFF
TGTGCCAGCAGCTTAAGTGGGGCGAACCCCTACAATGAGCAGTTCTTC
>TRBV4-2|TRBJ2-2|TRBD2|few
CASSQVAGGPGNTGELFF
TGTGCCAGCAGCCAAGTGGCGGGAGGGCCAGGGAACACCGGGGAGCTGTTTTTT
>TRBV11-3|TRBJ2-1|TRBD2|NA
CASSLGLAETEQFF
TGTGCCAGCAGCCTGGGGCTAGCGGAAACAGAGCAGTTCTTC
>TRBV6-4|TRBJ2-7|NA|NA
CASSSYDTPSPYEQYF
TGTGCCAGCAGTTCCTATGACACGCCGTCCCCCTACGAGCAGTACTTC
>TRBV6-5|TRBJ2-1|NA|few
CASSYSREADNEQFF
TGTGCCAGCAGTTACTCAAGGGAGGCCGACAATGAGCAGTTCTTC
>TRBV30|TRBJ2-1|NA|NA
CAWSVNLAYNEQFF
TGTGCCTGGAGTGTAAACCTAGCGTACAATGAGCAGTTCTTC
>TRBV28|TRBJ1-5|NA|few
CASSSAAEGDQPQHF
TGTGCCAGCAGTTCCGCCGCTGAAGGGGATCAGCCCCAGCATTTT
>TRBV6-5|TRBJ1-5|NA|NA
CASSYGRKNQPQHF
TGTGCCAGCAGTTACGGCAGGAAGAATCAGCCCCAGCATTTT
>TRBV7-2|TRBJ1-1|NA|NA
CASSLGPNMNTEAFF
TGTGCCAGCAGCTTAGGGCCGAACATGAACACTGAAGCTTTCTTT
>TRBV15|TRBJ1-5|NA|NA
CATSRDARTQHF
TGTGCCACCAGCAGAGATGCGAGGACCCAGCATTTT
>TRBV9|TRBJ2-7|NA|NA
CASSVGAVTYEQYF
TGTGCCAGCAGCGTAGGTGCGGTTACCTACGAGCAGTACTTC
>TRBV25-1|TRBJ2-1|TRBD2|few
CASSELAGVRPNEQFF
TGTGCCAGCAGTGAACTAGCGGGAGTGCGTCCCAATGAGCAGTTCTTC
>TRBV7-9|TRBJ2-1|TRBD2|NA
CASSFGTGTSGSNEQFF
TGTGCCAGCAGCTTCGGAACCGGGACTAGCGGAAGCAATGAGCAGTTCTTC
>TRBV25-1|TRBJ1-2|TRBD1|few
CASSADRADGYTF
TGTGCCAGCAGTGCTGACAGGGCGGATGGCTACACCTTC